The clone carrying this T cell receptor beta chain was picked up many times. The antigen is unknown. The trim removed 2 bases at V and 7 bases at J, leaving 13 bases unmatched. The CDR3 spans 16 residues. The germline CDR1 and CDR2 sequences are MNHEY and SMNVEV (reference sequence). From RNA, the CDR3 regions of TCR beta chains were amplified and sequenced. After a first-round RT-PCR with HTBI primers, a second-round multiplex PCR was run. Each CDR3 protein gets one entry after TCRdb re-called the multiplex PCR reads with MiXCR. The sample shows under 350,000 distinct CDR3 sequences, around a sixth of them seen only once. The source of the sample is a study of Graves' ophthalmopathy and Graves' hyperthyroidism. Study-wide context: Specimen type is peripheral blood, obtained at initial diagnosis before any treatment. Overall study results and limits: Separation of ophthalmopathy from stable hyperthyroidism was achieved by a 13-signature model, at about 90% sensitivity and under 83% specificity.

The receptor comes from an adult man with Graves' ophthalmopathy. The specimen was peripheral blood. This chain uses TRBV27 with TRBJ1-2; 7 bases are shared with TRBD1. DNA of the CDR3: TGTGCCAGCAGTTTAGGGGGGCCGGGCAGGGGGGGTGGCTACACCTTC. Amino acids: CASSLGGPGRGGGYTF.